These 21 T cell receptor beta chains were all obtained from the same sample, sequenced in a study of T cell changes during pregnancy in multiple sclerosis. Measured with immunoSEQ multiplex PCR; TCRdb has only the in-frame clones, and not every one. The sample records roughly 69,000 clones, 75% to 95% being singletons. This specimen consisted of CD4+ T cells from peripheral blood mononuclear cells, obtained in the third trimester of pregnancy. The receptors originated from a female donor in good health, enrolled as a control in a pregnancy study.

The chain uses TRBV6-6 and TRBJ1-6, with TRBD1 matching 7 bases. V shed 2 bases and J 5 bases; nucleotides not matched to a gene: 0. Germline assignment: CDR1 MNHNY and CDR2 SVGAGI (reference sequence). CDR3 length equals 14 residues. This CDR3 is CASSYQGDNSPLHF. CDR3 DNA: TGTGCCAGCAGTTACCAGGGGGATAATTCACCCCTCCACTTT.

The CDR3 DNA sequence: TGCGCCAGCAGCTTGGACAGGGGCGCCACTGAAGCTTTCTTT. Translating gives CASSLDRGATEAFF. J is TRBJ1-1 and V is TRBV5-1, with TRBD1 identical over 7 bases. CDR1 and CDR2 from the germline V gene are SGHRS and YFSETQ. V was pared by 0 bases and J by 4 bases, with 3 bases of the junction left unmatched. The CDR3 extends over 14 amino acids.

This chain connects TRBV5-4 to TRBJ1-1; D may be TRBD1 (5 bases). Trimming took 4 bases from V and 1 from J, leaving 14 bases between them. The CDR3 totals 15 residues. CDR1 is SGHNT, CDR2 YYREEE, per germline (reference sequence). The CDR3 nucleotides are TGTGCCAGCAGCCCGGGGTGGGGGGGGAACACTGAAGCTTTCTTT. It is translated as CASSPGWGGNTEAFF.

The chain uses TRBV4-1 and TRBJ2-2, with 11 bases that match TRBD2. V was pared by 3 bases and J by 5 bases, with 5 bases of the junction left unmatched. Germline V CDR1 and CDR2: MGHRA, YSYEKL. This CDR3 is 16 amino acids long. The CDR3 DNA reads as TGCGCCAGCAGCCACCTACTAGCGGGGGCTACCGGGGAGCTGTTTTTT. Translation gives CASSHLLAGATGELFF.

The chain is built from TRBV7-3 and TRBJ1-1, with D perhaps TRBD1 (6 bases). The CDR3 totals 14 residues. V lost 9 bases and J lost 2, with 16 bases in between. Germline V gene lookup returns CDR1 SGHTA and CDR2 FQGTGA. The DNA for the CDR3 is TGTGCCAGTTCCCAGACAGGAGGAAACACTGAAGCTTTCTTT. This encodes CASSQTGGNTEAFF.

This chain uses TRBV18 with TRBJ2-7; D is unresolved. Germline CDR1 and CDR2: KGHSH and LQKENI. The CDR3 consists of 13 residues. V gave up 3 bases and J gave up 7 bases, with 13 bases separating them. CDR3 DNA: TGTGCCAGCTCACCCGAAGTGACTCTTGAGCAGTACTTC. The encoded protein is CASSPEVTLEQYF.

This clone was picked up one time. The V gene is TRBV5-6, the J gene TRBJ2-1; D is unclear. Deletions cut 0 bases from V and 0 bases from J, with 10 bases between. CDR3 length equals 16 residues. The germline gives CDR1 SGHDT, CDR2 YYEEEE. CDR3 DNA sequence: TGTGCCAGCAGCTTGGCTCTGCGGAGCTCCTACAATGAGCAGTTCTTC. It translates to CASSLALRSSYNEQFF.

V usage is TRBV9 and J usage is TRBJ1-2, with 7 bases that match TRBD1. The CDR3 spans 16 residues. In germline, CDR1 is SGDLS, CDR2 YYNGEE. The V segment lost 4 bases and the J segment 5 bases; nucleotides outside the gene matches: 14. The CDR3 region is CASSPVWGQQFYGYTF. The CDR3 coding sequence is TGTGCCAGCAGCCCAGTCTGGGGACAGCAATTTTATGGCTACACCTTC.

This chain joins TRBV2 and TRBJ2-1; tentatively, D is TRBD2 (6 bases). V dropped 7 bases and J dropped 4 bases, with 11 bases sitting between them. Germline CDR1 SNHLY, CDR2 FYNNEI. The CDR3 runs to 13 residues. The CDR3 is CASILSGYNEQFF. The CDR3 DNA is TGTGCCAGCATATTAAGCGGGTACAATGAGCAGTTCTTC.

The chain recombines TRBV6-1 with TRBJ1-2, with D possibly being TRBD1 (5 bases). The germline V gene encodes CDR1 MNHNS and CDR2 SASEGT. Trimming removed 11 bases from V and 4 bases from J, with 23 bases in between. The CDR3 has 15 amino acids. The CDR3 is CACNPNLGRGYGYTF. The CDR3 DNA is TGTGCCTGCAATCCGAACTTGGGGAGGGGCTATGGCTACACCTTC.

The V and J genes are TRBV7-6 and TRBJ2-5, with D tentatively TRBD1 (5 bases). The V and J ends lost 1 base and 7 bases respectively, with 13 bases between them. Germline CDR1 and CDR2: SGHVS and FNYEAQ. CDR3 length: 14 amino acids. The CDR3 nucleotides read TGTGCCAGCAGCTTAGTTCTAGGGGCAGCGACCCAGTACTTC. It is translated as CASSLVLGAATQYF. The full variable domain, in which reference TRBV7-6 and TRBJ2-5 provide the parts outside the CDR3, is GAGVSQSPRYKVTKRGQDVALRCDPISGHVSLYWYRQALGQGPEFLTYFNYEAQQDKSGLPNDRFSAERPEGSISTLTIQRTEQRDSAMYRCASSLVLGAATQYFGPGTRLLVL.

This chain uses TRBV7-8 with TRBJ1-2, with 8 positions matching TRBD1. CDR1 and CDR2 from the germline V gene are SGHVS and FQNEAQ. The length of the CDR3 is 14 residues. Trimming removed 1 base from V and 2 bases from J; junction bases left unmatched: 0. CDR3 residues: CASSLGQGNYGYTF. In DNA, the CDR3 is TGTGCCAGCAGCTTAGGACAGGGGAACTATGGCTACACCTTC. The variable domain in full, with the rest retrieved from reference TRBV7-8 and TRBJ1-2, is GAGVSQSPRYKVAKRGQDVALRCDPISGHVSLFWYQQALGQGPEFLTYFQNEAQLDKSGLPSDRFFAERPEGSVSTLKIQRTQQEDSAVYLCASSLGQGNYGYTFGSGTRLTVV.

The chain uses TRBV10-3 and TRBJ2-7; 7 bases fit TRBD2. In germline, CDR1 is ENHRY, CDR2 SYGVKD. This CDR3 is 16 amino acids long. J lost 2 bases, V lost 11 bases, and 18 bases had no gene match. The CDR3 is CAAKTSQLNKTYEQYF. The CDR3 DNA follows: TGTGCCGCCAAGACTAGCCAACTAAACAAAACCTACGAGCAGTACTTC.

V gene TRBV10-3 combines with J gene TRBJ1-1; 8 bases match TRBD1. Germline V lookup: CDR1 ENHRY, CDR2 SYGVKD. The CDR3 length is 12 residues. The ends lost 9 bases at V and 3 bases at J; junction bases unmatched: 3. The CDR3 here is CAMKTGDTEAFF. The DNA of the CDR3 is TGTGCCATGAAGACAGGGGACACTGAAGCTTTCTTT.

The chain uses TRBV11-2 and TRBJ1-5; tentatively, D is TRBD1 (5 bases). V lost 5 bases to trimming and J lost 2 bases, with 13 bases between them. The CDR3 extends over 15 amino acids. Germline CDR1 reads SGHAT; CDR2 reads FQNNGV. Written as DNA, the CDR3 is TGTGCCAGCAGCCCCCAGGGTCGGGGCAATCAGCCCCAGCATTTT. Its translation: CASSPQGRGNQPQHF.

The chain's CDR3 is CASSVFQDTSGNTIYF. Written as DNA, the CDR3 is TGTGCCAGCAGCGTCTTCCAGGATACCTCTGGAAACACCATATATTTT. This chain connects TRBV7-2 to TRBJ1-3, with D unclear. This CDR3 comprises 16 residues. V was trimmed by 5 bases and J by 0 bases, leaving 14 bases between them. CDR1 is SGHTA and CDR2 is FQGNSA in the germline V gene.

CDR3 nucleotide sequence: TGTGCCAGCAGCCAAAAGCAAGGCACAGATACGCAGTATTTT. Its translation: CASSQKQGTDTQYF. The V gene is TRBV4-2, the J gene TRBJ2-3; no clear D gene. The germline V gene encodes CDR1 LGHNA and CDR2 YNFKEQ. The ends were cut back, 2 bases at V and 1 base at J, with 7 bases in the middle. The CDR3 spans 14 residues.

This clone has only one observation. The chain is built from TRBV21-1 and TRBJ1-2; the DNA was not used to check the table's D call, TRBD1. TRBV21-1 is reported as a pseudogene. CDR3 size: 15 residues. The CDR3 spells CASSNGQGLNYGYTF. The CDR3 DNA follows: TGTGCCAGCAGCAATGGACAGGGCCTGAACTATGGCTACACCTTC.

This clone was detected only a few times. The CDR3 reads CSGQGGPEAFF. The DNA for the CDR3 is TGCAGCGGGCAGGGTGGACCTGAAGCTTTCTTT. The chain links TRBV29-1 to TRBJ1-1; D is possibly TRBD1 (5 bases). The V gene lost 7 bases and the J gene lost 6 bases, with 12 bases spanning the gap. The germline V gene has CDR1 SQVTM and CDR2 ANQGSEA. The CDR3 runs to 11 residues.

The chain links TRBV29-1 to TRBJ2-2; no clear D gene. Between the trimmed V and J ends, which lost 5 bases and 1 base, there was a span of 5 bases. This CDR3 has 12 amino acids. Germline-derived CDR1 and CDR2 are SQVTM and ANQGSEA. The CDR3 nucleotides are TGCAGCGTTTGGCAGAACACCGGGGAGCTGTTTTTT. It specifies CSVWQNTGELFF.

This sequence joins TRBV7-2 and TRBJ2-3; maybe TRBD1 (6 bases). Germline CDR1 is SGHTA and CDR2 is FQGNSA. V shed 3 bases and J shed 2 bases, with 12 bases lying between them. This CDR3 region has 15 residues. CDR3 nucleotide sequence: TGTGCCAGCAGCTTGCTCGGACAGCACACAGATACGCAGTATTTT. Residues: CASSLLGQHTDTQYF.